These 3 T cell receptor beta chains came from one sample sequenced in a study of T cell changes during pregnancy in multiple sclerosis. TCRdb's copy holds only in-frame clones and misses some; the assay was immunoSEQ multiplex PCR. The profile shows some 90,000 clones, 92% of them singletons. The sample was peripheral blood, taken in the first trimester of pregnancy. These receptor sequences come from a female donor with multiple sclerosis, enrolled in a pregnancy study.

This clone was detected once. The chain couples TRBV6-1 to TRBJ1-5; D is unresolved. CDR1 and CDR2 (germline): MNHNS, SASEGT. Trimming took off 1 base at V and 1 base at J, with 8 bases between the two ends. CDR3 size: 15 residues. The DNA of the CDR3 is TGTGCCAGCAGTGAAGTATTCCCGAGCAATCAGCCCCAGCATTTT. This gives the protein CASSEVFPSNQPQHF.

The rearrangement uses TRBV1 and TRBJ2-7; the table names TRBD1, a call not compared with the DNA. TRBV1 is a pseudogene. The CDR3 is made up of 16 amino acids. CDR3 protein: CTSSRTRDRTSYEQYF. Here the CDR3 DNA reads TGCACCAGCAGCCGCACCCGGGACAGGACATCCTACGAGCAGTACTTC.

V and J are TRBV19 and TRBJ1-5, with D unresolved. Trimming stripped 1 base from V and 1 base from J, with 8 bases between. This CDR3 contains 15 residues. Germline V CDR1 and CDR2: LNHDA, SQIVND (reference sequence). In DNA form, the CDR3 reads TGTGCCAGTAGTATAGGAGGCGGAAGCAATCAGCCCCAGCATTTT. Its translation is CASSIGGGSNQPQHF.